This TCR beta chain was sequenced for a study of technical replicates of blood from several donors. Some clones are missing from TCRdb's copy, which holds only in-frame ones; the method was immunoSEQ multiplex PCR. The data hold tens of thousands of clones, with roughly 94% observed a single time. There are 14 residues in the CDR3. V was pared by 0 bases and J by 2 bases, with 6 bases between. From germline, CDR1 is SGHNT and CDR2 YYREEE (reference sequence). This clone was seen only once. The clonotype comes from a human donor in good health. Sample: T cells isolated from PBMCs. The chain combines TRBV5-4 with TRBJ1-5; no reliable D call. The CDR3 reads CASSLGSGNQPQHF. In DNA form, the CDR3 reads TGTGCCAGCAGCTTGGGGTCAGGCAATCAGCCCCAGCATTTT. The full variable domain, with the rest looked up from reference TRBV5-4 and TRBJ1-5, is ETGVTQSPTHLIKTRGQQVTLRCSSQSGHNTVSWYQQALGQGPQFIFQYYREEENGRGNFPPRFSGLQFPNYSSELNVNALELDDSALYLCASSLGSGNQPQHFGDGTRLSIL.